This TCR beta chain was captured by sequencing in a study of blood T cells in healthy people across ages (dated by TCRdb to about 2015). A note on the overall study: In model experiments, template switching captured about one uniquely barcoded TCR beta cDNA molecule for every two T cells. Using deep sequencing normalized with unique cDNA molecular identifiers, the study measured how TCR beta repertoire diversity changes with age. The donors were divided into four age groups: young (average around 15 years), middle-aged (about 39), aged (under 70) and long-lived (about 84). To avoid experimental bias, donors of different ages were distributed randomly across sequencing lanes. The study analyzed two additional independent replicas of 1 million unique cDNA reads from the same blood draw for two donors, one aged 18 to 30 and one aged 80 or older. Overall results and qualifications from the work: A strong correlation was found between observed TCR beta diversity and the percentage of naive T cells measured by flow cytometry. Estimates of total diversity based on one million sequenced T cells were considered lower bounds and underestimates. Bulk unsorted PBMC profiling prevented conclusive comparison of naive and antigen-experienced compartments. Compared with the aged group, the long-lived group had more naive CD4+ T cells, fewer expanded clones and increased TCR diversity, suggesting age selection. Observed TCR beta diversity per million T cells fell roughly linearly with age, and a significant reduction was already apparent by age approximately 41. Because the CMV infection status of the donors was unknown, age-related changes in expanded clonotypes may potentially have been confounded.

The roughly 38 donors, aged about 6 to 95 years, were systemically healthy Caucasian individuals from Russia. Around 9.8 milliliters of peripheral blood were collected from each donor into EDTA-treated Vacutainer tubes. Ficoll-Paque density-gradient centrifugation was used to isolate PBMCs, with at least 6.5 million per sample. Trizol reagent was used to extract total RNA from the PBMCs, yielding at least 6 micrograms per sample. For every donor, an aliquot of PBMCs went through flow cytometry to measure the percentages of naive CD45RAhigh/CD27high T cells. Libraries came from 5' RACE. Sequenced on an Illumina HiSeq 2500. The second PCR ran for about 6 to 12 cycles and used a J-beta primer mix along with a sample-barcoded 5' primer. A template-switch 5' adaptor carrying 12 random nucleotides introduced a unique molecular identifier onto each TCR beta cDNA molecule. Each sample yielded at least 2.5 million CDR3-containing paired-end reads. First-strand cDNA was synthesized from all RNA with the Mint cDNA synthesis kit, primed by a TRBC-specific oligonucleotide. Following uracil-DNA glycosylase treatment, a first 18-cycle PCR with universal primers M1SS and BC2_uni_R was performed on all cDNA. As for the original processing: For normalization, 1 million high-quality reads were randomly selected from each sample, with every read carrying a distinct molecular identifier. Instead of being binned into consensus sequences, reads that shared molecular identifiers were thrown out. CDR3 identification, clonotype clustering and error correction used MiTCR with a Q25 quality threshold and the strictest error-elimination algorithm. Lower-bound total TCR beta diversity was estimated with a nonparametric unseen species model using Euler transformation. TCRdb redid the processing of the public reads, applying fastp at Q25 and MiXCR, and retained in-frame beta chains. Entries that share a CDR3 protein sequence are merged under the most common genes and DNA. TCRdb, not the original authors, processed these V and J calls. Recorded for this sample are about 970,000 distinct CDR3 sequences; around 54% of them occurred a single time. Roughly a fifth of the sample is in the top ten clones.

As regards this clonotype: There is no known antigen for this receptor. Nothing much larger sits one base from this clone, and base qualities are not available.

V and J lose 8 bases and 2 bases, and a span of 10 bases separates them. The germline V gene (reference sequence) provides CDR1 MNHEY and CDR2 SMNVEV. The CDR3 goes from the cysteine to the phenylalanine over 13 residues. Just the 39-base CDR3 DNA is kept, in frame starting at base 1. The chain links TRBV27 with TRBJ2-1; the D gene cannot be resolved reliably. The sequence was collected from a woman between 55 and 75 years old in good health. Sequenced input: blood. CDR3 loop: CASRLGAYNEQFF. At the DNA level, the sequence is TGTGCCAGCCGGCTTGGCGCCTACAATGAGCAGTTCTTC.